A selection of T cell receptor beta chains follows, all from one sample in a study of read filtering for tumor transcriptome and immune sequencing. Each CDR3 protein gets one entry after TCRdb re-called the reads with MiXCR. The table has tens of thousands of distinct CDR3 sequences, 20% seen once; the top ten hold approximately 18%. Input material: a population of CD138-negative cells sorted from bone marrow. The receptors were sampled from a donor at least 40 years old with multiple myeloma. The CDR3 runs from the conserved cysteine through the conserved F or W. A D gene is named only where the DNA matches it firmly. The listing skips clone size in some rows; elsewhere it reads once, few, many or a size class.

d_gene: TRBD1; v_gene: TRBV11-2; abundance: many; j_gene: TRBJ2-1; CDR3aa: CASDLQGSHNEQFF; CDR3nt: TGTGCCAGCGACCTACAGGGGTCCCACAATGAGCAGTTCTTC
d_gene: TRBD2; v_gene: TRBV28; abundance: many; j_gene: TRBJ2-2; CDR3aa: CASSLGGLAGAGNTGELFF; CDR3nt: TGTGCCAGCAGTTTGGGGGGACTAGCGGGAGCTGGTAACACCGGGGAGCTGTTTTTT
d_gene: NA; v_gene: TRBV28; abundance: NA; j_gene: TRBJ2-7; CDR3aa: CASSFQGGEQYF; CDR3nt: TGTGCCAGCAGTTTTCAGGGTGGGGAGCAGTACTTC
d_gene: TRBD2; v_gene: TRBV4-1; abundance: many; j_gene: TRBJ2-1; CDR3aa: CASSQASPGGGGRNEQFF; CDR3nt: TGCGCCAGCAGCCAAGCCTCGCCGGGCGGGGGGGGTCGGAATGAGCAGTTCTTC
d_gene: TRBD1; v_gene: TRBV20-1; abundance: few; j_gene: TRBJ1-2; CDR3aa: CSARAGTGGNYGYTF; CDR3nt: TGCAGTGCTAGAGCCGGGACAGGGGGCAACTATGGCTACACCTTC
d_gene: NA; v_gene: TRBV6-5; abundance: many; j_gene: TRBJ1-2; CDR3aa: CASSPTADYGYTF; CDR3nt: TGTGCCAGCAGTCCAACAGCCGACTATGGCTACACCTTC
d_gene: TRBD2; v_gene: TRBV7-9; abundance: few; j_gene: TRBJ2-1; CDR3aa: CASSQPGLAGKGKGEQFF; CDR3nt: TGTGCCAGCAGCCAACCGGGACTAGCGGGGAAGGGTAAGGGTGAGCAGTTCTTC
d_gene: TRBD2; v_gene: TRBV5-1; abundance: many; j_gene: TRBJ2-3; CDR3aa: CASSSGLADTDTQYF; CDR3nt: TGCGCCAGCAGCTCCGGACTAGCGGACACAGATACGCAGTATTTT
d_gene: NA; v_gene: TRBV10-2; abundance: many; j_gene: TRBJ2-2; CDR3aa: CASRTTSPVGELFF; CDR3nt: TGCGCCAGCAGGACTACCTCCCCGGTCGGGGAGCTGTTTTTT
d_gene: TRBD2; v_gene: TRBV2; abundance: many; j_gene: TRBJ2-1; CDR3aa: CASSEAGGPYNEQFF; CDR3nt: TGTGCCAGCAGTGAGGCGGGGGGCCCGTACAATGAGCAGTTCTTC
d_gene: NA; v_gene: TRBV5-4; abundance: NA; j_gene: TRBJ2-7; CDR3aa: CASSLFSTYEQYF; CDR3nt: TGTGCCAGCAGCTTGTTCTCAACCTACGAGCAGTACTTC
d_gene: TRBD1; v_gene: TRBV7-8; abundance: many; j_gene: TRBJ2-1; CDR3aa: CASSPRGGASYNEQFF; CDR3nt: TGTGCCAGCAGCCCAAGAGGGGGCGCGTCCTACAATGAGCAGTTCTTC
d_gene: NA; v_gene: TRBV6-6; abundance: many; j_gene: TRBJ2-1; CDR3aa: CASSFNRDRTTF; CDR3nt: TGTGCCAGCAGTTTTAACCGGGACCGCACTACCTTC
d_gene: TRBD1; v_gene: TRBV4-1; abundance: many; j_gene: TRBJ2-2; CDR3aa: CASSPGQGFGELFF; CDR3nt: TGCGCCAGCAGCCCTGGACAGGGGTTCGGGGAGCTGTTTTTT
d_gene: NA; v_gene: TRBV28; abundance: many; j_gene: TRBJ2-1; CDR3aa: CASSLSHRGAFNEQFF; CDR3nt: TGTGCCAGCAGTTTATCCCACCGGGGGGCGTTCAATGAGCAGTTCTTC
d_gene: NA; v_gene: TRBV7-9; abundance: many; j_gene: TRBJ1-4; CDR3aa: CASSSGQTSTTNEKLFF; CDR3nt: TGTGCCAGCAGCTCGGGGCAGACCTCAACAACTAATGAAAAACTGTTTTTT
d_gene: NA; v_gene: TRBV6-2/TRBV6-3; abundance: few; j_gene: TRBJ1-1; CDR3aa: CASSPQTGAAFF; CDR3nt: TGTGCCAGCAGTCCCCAGACGGGAGCGGCTTTCTTT
d_gene: NA; v_gene: TRBV6-2/TRBV6-3; abundance: NA; j_gene: TRBJ2-3; CDR3aa: CASTLGLSSTDTQYF; CDR3nt: TGTGCCAGCACCCTTGGACTCTCTAGCACAGATACGCAGTATTTT
d_gene: NA; v_gene: TRBV6-5; abundance: NA; j_gene: TRBJ2-5; CDR3aa: CASSDPGLETQYF; CDR3nt: TGTGCCAGCAGCGACCCGGGACTAGAGACCCAGTACTTC
d_gene: NA; v_gene: TRBV7-2; abundance: few; j_gene: TRBJ1-5; CDR3aa: CASHLGGVNQPQHF; CDR3nt: TGTGCCAGCCATCTGGGGGGTGTCAATCAGCCCCAGCATTTT
d_gene: NA; v_gene: TRBV25-1; abundance: many; j_gene: TRBJ2-3; CDR3aa: CASSPMRGRDTDTQYF; CDR3nt: TGTGCCAGCAGCCCCATGAGGGGGCGGGACACAGATACGCAGTATTTT
d_gene: TRBD1; v_gene: TRBV9; abundance: many; j_gene: TRBJ2-2; CDR3aa: CASSVEWTGNTGELFF; CDR3nt: TGTGCCAGCAGCGTAGAGTGGACAGGGAACACCGGGGAGCTGTTTTTT
d_gene: NA; v_gene: TRBV27; abundance: many; j_gene: TRBJ2-7; CDR3aa: CASSLSWFHEQYF; CDR3nt: TGTGCCAGCAGTTTATCTTGGTTCCACGAGCAGTACTTC
d_gene: NA; v_gene: TRBV7-6; abundance: NA; j_gene: TRBJ2-3; CDR3aa: CASSSRPGGGYSADTQYF; CDR3nt: TGTGCCAGCAGCTCGAGGCCAGGGGGGGGGTATTCAGCAGATACGCAGTATTTT
d_gene: TRBD1; v_gene: TRBV14; abundance: many; j_gene: TRBJ2-2; CDR3aa: CASSLRMRQGNTGELFF; CDR3nt: TGTGCCAGCAGCCTTCGTATGCGACAGGGAAACACCGGGGAGCTGTTTTTT
d_gene: NA; v_gene: TRBV30; abundance: few; j_gene: TRBJ1-5; CDR3aa: CAWSSSDNQPQHF; CDR3nt: TGTGCCTGGAGTTCTTCAGATAATCAGCCCCAGCATTTT
d_gene: NA; v_gene: TRBV29-1; abundance: NA; j_gene: TRBJ2-3; CDR3aa: CGAGPNSRSTDTQYF; CDR3nt: TGCGGCGCCGGTCCGAATTCGCGCAGCACAGATACGCAGTATTTT
d_gene: NA; v_gene: TRBV7-9; abundance: many; j_gene: TRBJ1-6; CDR3aa: CASSPALPLNSPLHF; CDR3nt: TGTGCCAGCAGCCCAGCCTTACCCTTAAATTCACCCCTCCACTTT
d_gene: TRBD2; v_gene: TRBV29-1; abundance: medium-sized; j_gene: TRBJ2-1; CDR3aa: CSVEGGGSSYNEQFF; CDR3nt: TGCAGCGTTGAAGGGGGGGGAAGCTCCTACAATGAGCAGTTCTTC
d_gene: NA; v_gene: TRBV19; abundance: NA; j_gene: TRBJ2-1; CDR3aa: CASSISKATEQFF; CDR3nt: TGTGCCAGTAGTATATCGAAGGCGACTGAGCAGTTCTTC
d_gene: NA; v_gene: TRBV11-2; abundance: many; j_gene: TRBJ2-3; CDR3aa: CASSSSPTDTQYF; CDR3nt: TGTGCCAGCAGCTCCTCACCCACAGATACGCAGTATTTT
d_gene: TRBD1; v_gene: TRBV20-1; abundance: NA; j_gene: TRBJ2-1; CDR3aa: CSAAIGQADNEQFF; CDR3nt: TGCAGTGCGGCGATCGGACAGGCTGATAATGAGCAGTTCTTC
d_gene: TRBD1; v_gene: TRBV19; abundance: many; j_gene: TRBJ2-5; CDR3aa: CASSSRQGAGETQYF; CDR3nt: TGTGCCAGTAGTAGCCGACAGGGGGCAGGTGAGACCCAGTACTTC
d_gene: NA; v_gene: TRBV11-3; abundance: many; j_gene: TRBJ1-1; CDR3aa: CASSPAGRSPGARAAFF; CDR3nt: TGTGCCAGCAGCCCGGCCGGGCGATCACCGGGTGCTAGAGCAGCTTTCTTT
d_gene: TRBD2; v_gene: TRBV20-1; abundance: many; j_gene: TRBJ2-7; CDR3aa: CSVRAGGTYEQYF; CDR3nt: TGCAGTGTTCGAGCGGGAGGAACCTACGAGCAGTACTTC
d_gene: NA; v_gene: TRBV12-3/TRBV12-4; abundance: once; j_gene: TRBJ1-5; CDR3aa: CASRTRGWDQPQHF; CDR3nt: TGTGCCAGCAGGACCAGGGGTTGGGATCAGCCCCAGCATTTT
d_gene: TRBD2; v_gene: TRBV28; abundance: few; j_gene: TRBJ2-7; CDR3aa: CASSPPGASGGFYF; CDR3nt: TGTGCCAGCAGTCCACCCGGGGCTAGCGGGGGGTTCTACTTC
d_gene: NA; v_gene: TRBV28; abundance: NA; j_gene: TRBJ1-1; CDR3aa: CASSLRRREAFF; CDR3nt: TGTGCCAGCAGTTTACGCCGAAGAGAAGCTTTCTTT
d_gene: NA; v_gene: TRBV14; abundance: many; j_gene: TRBJ2-1; CDR3aa: CASSQVWNYNEQFF; CDR3nt: TGTGCCAGCAGCCAAGTTTGGAATTACAATGAGCAGTTCTTC
d_gene: TRBD2; v_gene: TRBV4-2; abundance: NA; j_gene: TRBJ2-3; CDR3aa: CASSYLAGGTDTQYF; CDR3nt: TGTGCCAGCAGCTATTTAGCGGGAGGCACAGATACGCAGTATTTT
d_gene: NA; v_gene: TRBV27; abundance: few; j_gene: TRBJ2-6; CDR3aa: CASSITDSGANVLTF; CDR3nt: TGTGCCAGCAGTATCACAGACTCTGGGGCCAACGTCCTGACTTTC
d_gene: TRBD2; v_gene: TRBV5-4; abundance: many; j_gene: TRBJ2-2; CDR3aa: CASSLAELAGAGELFF; CDR3nt: TGTGCCAGCAGCTTGGCCGAGCTAGCGGGGGCCGGGGAGCTGTTTTTT
d_gene: TRBD1; v_gene: TRBV27; abundance: many; j_gene: TRBJ2-5; CDR3aa: CASSSLGTVQETQYF; CDR3nt: TGTGCCAGCAGTTCCCTCGGGACAGTTCAAGAGACCCAGTACTTC
d_gene: TRBD1; v_gene: TRBV19; abundance: NA; j_gene: TRBJ2-2; CDR3aa: CAGSSGTGGSGELFF; CDR3nt: TGTGCCGGTAGCTCCGGGACAGGGGGCTCCGGGGAGCTGTTTTTT